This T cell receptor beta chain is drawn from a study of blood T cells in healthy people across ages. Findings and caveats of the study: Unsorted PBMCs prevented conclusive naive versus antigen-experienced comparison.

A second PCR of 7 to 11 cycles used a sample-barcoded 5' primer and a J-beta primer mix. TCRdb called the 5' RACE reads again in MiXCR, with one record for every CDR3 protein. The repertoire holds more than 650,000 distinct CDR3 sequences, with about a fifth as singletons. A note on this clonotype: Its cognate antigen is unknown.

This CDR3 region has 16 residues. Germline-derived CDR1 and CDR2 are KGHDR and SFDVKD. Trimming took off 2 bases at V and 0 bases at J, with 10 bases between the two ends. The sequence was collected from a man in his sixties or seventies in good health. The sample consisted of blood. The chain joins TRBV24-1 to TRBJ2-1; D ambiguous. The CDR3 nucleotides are TGTGCCACCAGTGATTCTAGGGCCAGCTCCTACAATGAGCAGTTCTTC. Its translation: CATSDSRASSYNEQFF.